The entry below describes one TCR beta chain. In the authors' workflow: Quantification of nucleated cells was approximated via reference gene primer amplification. The table came from immunoSEQ multiplex PCR; TCRdb's copy has only in-frame clones and leaves some out. That table furnishes V, J and clone size, whereas the DNA furnished D and trimming. The repertoire holds around 300,000 clones, over 80% seen once, with over 4.5% in the top ten. CDR3 length equals 13 residues. Germline V gene lookup returns CDR1 LNHDA and CDR2 SQIVND (reference sequence). V lost 1 base and J 4 bases, leaving 7 bases between the germline ends. The sample comes from a study of blood T cell repertoires in COVID-19. Looking at the study overall: The United States, Italy and Spain supplied acute and convalescent COVID-19 samples.

V is TRBV19 and J is TRBJ1-1, with D unresolved. Sequencing input: PBMCs or T cells enriched from blood (not recorded which). The TCR comes from a man aged 30 to 45 who had recovered from COVID-19. The CDR3 is CASSIGPVTEAFF. CDR3 bases: TGTGCCAGTAGTATAGGGCCAGTCACTGAAGCTTTCTTT.